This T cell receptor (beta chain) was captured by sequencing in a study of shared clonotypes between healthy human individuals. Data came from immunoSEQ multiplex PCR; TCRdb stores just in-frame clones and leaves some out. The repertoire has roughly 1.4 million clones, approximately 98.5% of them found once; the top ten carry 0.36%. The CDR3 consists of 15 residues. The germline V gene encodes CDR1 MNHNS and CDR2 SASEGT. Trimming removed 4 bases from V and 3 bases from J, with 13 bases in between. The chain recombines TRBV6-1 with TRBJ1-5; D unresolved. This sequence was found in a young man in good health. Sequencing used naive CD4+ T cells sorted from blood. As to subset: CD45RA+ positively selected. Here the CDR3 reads CASSVMGSNNQPQHF. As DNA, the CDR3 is TGTGCCAGCAGTGTCATGGGAAGTAACAATCAGCCCCAGCATTTT.